This paragraph reports one TCR beta chain. The data derive from a study of blood T cell repertoires in COVID-19. Study in general: COVID-19 samples collected from the United States, Italy and Spain covered acute and convalescent phases. PBMCs, B-cell-depleted T cells, or T cells provided the cDNA or gDNA that made up the material.

In the source study's methods: Reference gene primer amplification in the assay estimated nucleated cell counts. The assay was immunoSEQ multiplex PCR, and TCRdb's table has in-frame clones only and misses some. The V and J calls and the clone size are those of that table, but D and trimming were determined from the DNA. The sample yields 140,000 to 150,000 clones, more than 75% seen once. The CDR3 is 13 residues long. V gave up 7 bases and J gave up 7 bases; unmatched junction bases: 4. Germline loops: CDR1 MNHEY, CDR2 SVGAGI. Sequenced: peripheral blood. The sequence derives from a human donor in a cohort sampled during active COVID-19. The genes are TRBV6-5 and TRBJ1-5; 10 bases line up with TRBD1. The CDR3 here is CASTWTGGQPQHF. DNA for the CDR3: TGTGCCAGCACTTGGACAGGGGGACAGCCCCAGCATTTT.